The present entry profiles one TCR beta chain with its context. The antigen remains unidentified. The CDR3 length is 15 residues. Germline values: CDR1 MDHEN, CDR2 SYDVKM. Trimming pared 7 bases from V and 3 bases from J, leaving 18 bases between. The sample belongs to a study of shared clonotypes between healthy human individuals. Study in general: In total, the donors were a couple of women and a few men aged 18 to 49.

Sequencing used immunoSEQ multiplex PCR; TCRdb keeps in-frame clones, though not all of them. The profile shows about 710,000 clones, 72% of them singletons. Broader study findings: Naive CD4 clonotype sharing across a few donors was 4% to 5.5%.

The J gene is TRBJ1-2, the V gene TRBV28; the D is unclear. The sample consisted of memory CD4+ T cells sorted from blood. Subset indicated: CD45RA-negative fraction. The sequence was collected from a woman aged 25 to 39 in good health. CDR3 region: CASTTQGVLDYGYTF. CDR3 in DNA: TGTGCCAGCACAACTCAAGGAGTGCTGGACTATGGCTACACCTTC.